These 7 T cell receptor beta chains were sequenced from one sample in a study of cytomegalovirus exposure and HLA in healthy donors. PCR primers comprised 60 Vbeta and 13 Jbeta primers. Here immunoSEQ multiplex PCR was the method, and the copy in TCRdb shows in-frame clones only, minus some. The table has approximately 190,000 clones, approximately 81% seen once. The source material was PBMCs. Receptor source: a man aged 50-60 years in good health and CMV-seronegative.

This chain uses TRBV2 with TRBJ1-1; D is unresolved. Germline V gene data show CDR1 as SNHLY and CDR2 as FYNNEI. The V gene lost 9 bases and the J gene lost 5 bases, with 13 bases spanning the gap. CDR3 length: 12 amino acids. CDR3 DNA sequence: TGTGCCAGTAGCCAGGAGGGTACTGAAGCTTTCTTT. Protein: CASSQEGTEAFF.

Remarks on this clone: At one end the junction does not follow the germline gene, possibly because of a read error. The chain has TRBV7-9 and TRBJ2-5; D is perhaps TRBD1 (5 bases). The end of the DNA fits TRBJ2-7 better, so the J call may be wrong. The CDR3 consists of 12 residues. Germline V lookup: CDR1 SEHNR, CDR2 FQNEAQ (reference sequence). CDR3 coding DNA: TGTTCCAGCAGCTTAAGGGGCTACGAGCAGTACTTC. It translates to CSSSLRGYEQYF.

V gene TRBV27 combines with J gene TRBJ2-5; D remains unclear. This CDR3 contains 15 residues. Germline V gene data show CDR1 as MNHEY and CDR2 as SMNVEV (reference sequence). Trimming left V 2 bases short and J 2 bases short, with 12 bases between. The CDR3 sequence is CASSLRQMMQETQYF. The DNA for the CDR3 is TGTGCCAGCAGTTTACGTCAGATGATGCAAGAGACCCAGTACTTC.

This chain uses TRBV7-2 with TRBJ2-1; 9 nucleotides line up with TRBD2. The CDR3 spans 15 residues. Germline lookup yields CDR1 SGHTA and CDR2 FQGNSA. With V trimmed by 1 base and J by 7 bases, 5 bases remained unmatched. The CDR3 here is CASSLDAGGRNEQFF. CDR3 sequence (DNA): TGTGCCAGCAGCTTAGACGCGGGGGGGCGGAATGAGCAGTTCTTC.

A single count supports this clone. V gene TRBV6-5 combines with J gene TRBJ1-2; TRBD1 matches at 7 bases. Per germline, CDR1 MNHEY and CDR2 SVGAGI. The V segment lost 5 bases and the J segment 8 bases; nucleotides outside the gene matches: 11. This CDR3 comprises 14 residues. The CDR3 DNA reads TGTGCCAGCAGTGAAGGGGGCCCAACGTCGGGCTACACCTTC. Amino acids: CASSEGGPTSGYTF.

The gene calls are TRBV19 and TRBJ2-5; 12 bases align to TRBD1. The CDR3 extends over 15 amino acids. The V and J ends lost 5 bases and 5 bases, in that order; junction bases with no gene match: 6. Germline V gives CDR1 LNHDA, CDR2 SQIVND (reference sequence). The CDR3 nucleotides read TGTGCCAGTAGTGCCGGGACAGGGGGCTTCGAGACCCAGTACTTC. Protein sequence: CASSAGTGGFETQYF.

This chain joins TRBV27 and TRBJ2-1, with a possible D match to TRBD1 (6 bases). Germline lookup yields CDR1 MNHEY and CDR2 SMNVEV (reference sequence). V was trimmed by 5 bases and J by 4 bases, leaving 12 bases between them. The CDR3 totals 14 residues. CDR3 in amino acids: CASSILDSYNEQFF. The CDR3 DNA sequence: TGTGCCAGCAGTATACTGGACAGTTACAATGAGCAGTTCTTC.